The 5 T cell receptor beta chains listed next were all sequenced from one sample in a study of response to subunit inactivated influenza vaccine. TCRdb reanalysed the RT-PCR reads using MiXCR and keeps one entry per CDR3 protein. The repertoire holds about 650,000 distinct CDR3 sequences, with 13% to 15% as singletons. Sequencing was performed on PBMCs from blood, taken roughly 15 days before vaccination. The receptor set was obtained from a man aged 50 to 59 who received an inactivated influenza vaccine.

In this sample, this clonotype turned up many times. The chain links TRBV5-1 to TRBJ1-5, with D tentatively TRBD1 (5 bases). This CDR3 spans 14 amino acids. Trimming shortened V by 0 bases and J by 2 bases, and 6 bases separated the two germline ends. Germline CDR1 is SGHRS and CDR2 is YFSETQ. CDR3 sequence reads: CASSLVGGNQPQHF. The CDR3 DNA reads as TGCGCCAGCAGCTTGGTAGGGGGCAATCAGCCCCAGCATTTT.

At least ten counts were recorded for this clonotype. The rearrangement links TRBV29-1 to TRBJ1-4, with TRBD1 matching 10 bases. V was pared by 4 bases and J by 8 bases, with 4 bases of the junction left unmatched. CDR1 and CDR2 (germline): SQVTM, ANQGSEA. The CDR3 is 13 amino acids. CDR3 sequence (DNA): TGCAGCGTTGCAGGGACAGGGGACGAAAAACTGTTTTTT. Translation gives CSVAGTGDEKLFF.

The chain links TRBV11-2 to TRBJ2-2; 7 bases map to TRBD1. The trim removed 4 bases at V and 5 bases at J, leaving 4 bases unmatched. There are 14 residues in the CDR3. The germline CDR1 and CDR2 sequences are SGHAT and FQNNGV. The CDR3 loop reads CASSWDRLTGELFF. Here the CDR3 DNA reads TGTGCCAGCAGCTGGGACAGACTGACCGGGGAGCTGTTTTTT.

This clonotype was recorded many times. V is TRBV7-2 and J is TRBJ1-3; 8 nucleotides align to TRBD1. This CDR3 contains 16 residues. Trimming removed 5 bases from V and 1 base from J; junction bases left unmatched: 7. Germline V CDR1 and CDR2: SGHTA, FQGNSA. CDR3 region: CASSRTGGISGNTIYF. The CDR3 DNA follows: TGTGCCAGCAGCCGAACAGGGGGGATATCTGGAAACACCATATATTTT.

This clonotype was seen a few times. The chain joins TRBV5-1 to TRBJ1-1; D may be TRBD1 (6 bases). V dropped 4 bases and J dropped 7 bases, with 26 bases sitting between them. This CDR3 spans 17 amino acids. CDR1 is SGHRS, CDR2 YFSETQ, per germline. For the CDR3, the DNA is TGCGCCAGCAGCCCCTTGGGGGCAGGGTTTCTGCTCGGTGAAGCTTTCTTT. It yields the protein CASSPLGAGFLLGEAFF.